This is a list of T cell receptor beta chains from one sample in a study of regulatory T cells in long-lasting Graves disease. TCRdb ran MiXCR on the multiplex PCR reads and lists one entry per CDR3 protein. Found here are hundreds of thousands of distinct CDR3 sequences, around 12% of them singletons; the top ten hold roughly 9.3%. These data were also reused for a study on T cells in Graves' hyperthyroidism and ophthalmopathy.

The specimen was peripheral blood mononuclear cells (PBMCs), collected at new diagnosis, from a patient treated with antithyroid drugs. The receptors were gathered from a woman between 25 and 40 years old with Graves disease. CDR3s include the opening cysteine and the closing phenylalanine or tryptophan. D genes are given only for firm matches. Only part of the rows carry a size: once, few, many, or a class if the clone is expanded.

j_gene,len,abundance,d_gene,v_gene,CDR3aa,CDR3nt
TRBJ2-2,16,NA,NA,TRBV5-4,CASSHDRRNRAGELFF,TGTGCCAGCAGCCACGACAGGCGGAACCGAGCCGGGGAGCTGTTTTTT
TRBJ1-3,11,NA,NA,TRBV10-3,CAILSGNTIYF,TGTGCCATCCTCTCTGGAAACACCATATATTTT
TRBJ2-1,13,many,NA,TRBV28,CASSYTSYNEQFF,TGTGCCAGCAGCTACACGTCCTACAATGAGCAGTTCTTC
TRBJ2-3,16,NA,TRBD1,TRBV28,CASSLWAGGGADTQYF,TGTGCCAGCAGTTTATGGGCAGGGGGCGGGGCAGATACGCAGTATTTT
TRBJ1-2,14,many,NA,TRBV11-2,CASSLVGRDYGYTF,TGTGCCAGCAGCTTAGTTGGTAGGGACTATGGCTACACCTTC
TRBJ2-2,15,few,TRBD1,TRBV27,CASSPGTALYGELFF,TGTGCCAGCAGTCCCGGGACAGCCCTATACGGGGAGCTGTTTTTT
TRBJ1-6,14,NA,NA,TRBV2,CASSAEERNSPLHF,TGTGCCAGCAGTGCAGAGGAGAGGAATTCACCCCTCCACTTT
TRBJ2-3,14,many,NA,TRBV11-1,CASSLDSNPDTQYF,TGTGCCAGCAGCTTGGACAGCAACCCAGATACGCAGTATTTT
TRBJ1-1,15,many,NA,TRBV28,CATSRYRAMNTEAFF,TGTGCCACCTCCCGGTATCGGGCCATGAACACTGAAGCTTTCTTT
TRBJ2-7,14,many,NA,TRBV2,CASKLRGRLYEQYF,TGTGCCAGCAAGCTCAGGGGCAGGCTCTACGAGCAGTACTTC
TRBJ1-5,15,few,NA,TRBV2,CASSVWSGVNQPRHF,TGTGCCAGCAGTGTATGGTCAGGGGTAAATCAGCCCCGGCATTTT
TRBJ2-2,18,NA,TRBD1,TRBV5-1,CASSLPRTGPKGTGELFF,TGCGCCAGCAGCTTGCCCCGGACAGGGCCCAAAGGGACCGGGGAGCTGTTTTTT
TRBJ1-2,15,many,TRBD1,TRBV6-2/TRBV6-3,CASSSWTGDNYGYTF,TGTGCCAGCAGTTCCTGGACAGGGGATAACTATGGCTACACCTTC
TRBJ2-7,13,NA,NA,TRBV20-1,CSAQRLSSYEQYF,TGCAGTGCTCAGCGGCTTAGCTCCTACGAGCAGTACTTC
TRBJ1-6,16,few,TRBD1,TRBV9,CASSRDSYSYNSPLHF,TGTGCCAGCAGCCGGGACAGCTACTCCTATAATTCACCCCTCCACTTT
TRBJ2-7,13,many,NA,TRBV27,CASRPPAVYEQYF,TGTGCCAGCCGTCCCCCAGCGGTCTACGAGCAGTACTTC
TRBJ2-7,15,many,NA,TRBV9,CASSVGPSSSYEQYF,TGTGCCAGCAGCGTAGGGCCCAGCAGCTCCTACGAGCAGTACTTC
TRBJ2-3,15,many,NA,TRBV2,CASSVGQAGTDTQYF,TGTGCCAGCAGTGTAGGTCAGGCCGGCACAGATACGCAGTATTTT